These 31 T cell receptor beta chains were all obtained from the same sample, sequenced in a study of T cells in Graves' hyperthyroidism and ophthalmopathy. Amplified TCR beta CDR3 regions came from RNA transcripts. HTBI primers were used for first-round RT-PCR of the TCR CDR3. TCRdb re-analysed the multiplex PCR reads in MiXCR, keeping a single row per CDR3 protein. The table shows roughly 500,000 distinct CDR3 sequences, with about 15% occurring only once. The sample was blood. These receptors all stem from a woman aged 25 to 39 with Graves' hyperthyroidism that later progressed to Graves' ophthalmopathy.

With regard to this clonotype: The junction shows a germline mismatch at one end, possibly a read error. The chain carries TRBV30 and TRBJ1-5; D gene ambiguous. Per the germline V gene, CDR1 is GTSNPN and CDR2 is SVGIG (reference sequence). The CDR3 is made up of 13 amino acids. CDR3 protein: CAWSRQLNQPRHF. The CDR3 nucleotides are TGTGCCTGGAGTCGGCAGTTAAATCAGCCCCGGCATTTT.

There are many counts of this clonotype. This chain connects TRBV7-9 to TRBJ1-6; 8 positions match TRBD1. V lost 6 bases to trimming and J lost 10 bases; unmatched junction nucleotides: 14. The CDR3 loop spans 16 amino acids. Germline V CDR1 and CDR2: SEHNR, FQNEAQ (reference sequence). Here the CDR3 DNA reads TGTGCCAGCAGTTACGGGACAGGCATTGCTAAATCACCCCTCCACTTT. It is translated as CASSYGTGIAKSPLHF.

Ten or more counts support this clonotype. The chain has TRBV20-1 and TRBJ2-1; D might be TRBD2 (6 bases). The V gene lost 4 bases and the J gene lost 5 bases, with 12 bases spanning the gap. Germline-derived CDR1 and CDR2 are DFQATT and SNEGSKA (reference sequence). CDR3 length: 13 amino acids. The CDR3 DNA sequence: TGCAGTGCTATGGCGGGACTTAACAATGAGCAGTTCTTC. This sequence encodes CSAMAGLNNEQFF.

The rearrangement joins TRBV30 to TRBJ1-5, with a weak D call TRBD1 (6 bases). Germline V gives CDR1 GTSNPN, CDR2 SVGIG (reference sequence). The V end lost 8 bases, the J end lost 6 bases, and 23 bases lay between the germline ends. CDR3 length: 15 amino acids. The CDR3 DNA is TGTGCCGGGTCCGAGGGGGATTCAGGAGGTCAGCCCCAGCATTTT. The encoded protein is CAGSEGDSGGQPQHF.

This clonotype was detected many times. The genes are TRBV19 and TRBJ2-3; TRBD2 matches 8 bases. The length of the CDR3 is 15 residues. V lost 6 bases to trimming and J lost 3 bases; unmatched junction nucleotides: 8. Germline V gives CDR1 LNHDA, CDR2 SQIVND (reference sequence). CDR3 in DNA: TGTGCCAGTAGATCACTCTCTAGCGGGACAGATACGCAGTATTTT. Encoded protein: CASRSLSSGTDTQYF.

This clonotype was recorded many times. This chain links TRBV27 with TRBJ2-5; possibly TRBD1 for D (6 bases). The CDR3 loop spans 14 amino acids. The V gene's germline CDR1 is MNHEY and CDR2 SMNVEV (reference sequence). V was clipped by 3 bases and J by 4 bases, with 12 bases between them. CDR3 bases: TGTGCCAGCAGTTTGTACAGGGTAGGAGAGACCCAGTACTTC. Residues: CASSLYRVGETQYF.

A note on this clonotype: A much larger clone lies a single base off, so this may be a read error. The rearrangement joins TRBV6-5 to TRBJ2-7; TRBD2 aligns across 10 bases. This CDR3 comprises 17 residues. The V and J ends lost 2 bases and 7 bases, in that order; junction bases with no gene match: 14. Germline CDR1 and CDR2: MNHEY and SVGAGI. In DNA form, the CDR3 reads TGTGCCAGCAGTTACACCCTCACCAGCGGGAGGGCCGATGAGCAGTACTTC. This encodes CASSYTLTSGRADEQYF.

This clonotype was observed at least ten times. The rearrangement uses TRBV12-5 and TRBJ2-1; TRBD2 matches 14 bases. The germline CDR1 and CDR2 sequences are LGHNT and FRNRAP. The CDR3 extends over 18 amino acids. V shed 3 bases, J shed 2 bases, and the junction held 6 bases outside the gene matches. The CDR3 sequence is CASGFKTSGRAAYNEQFF. CDR3 DNA sequence: TGTGCTAGTGGTTTTAAGACTAGCGGGAGGGCCGCCTACAATGAGCAGTTCTTC.

The DNA of the CDR3 is TGCAGTGCTGTATTAGCGGAATTGTACCAAGAGACCCAGTACTTC. This sequence encodes CSAVLAELYQETQYF. The chain employs TRBV20-1 and TRBJ2-5; TRBD2 is a possible D gene (6 bases). The CDR3 contains 15 residues. Per germline, CDR1 DFQATT and CDR2 SNEGSKA (reference sequence). V lost 5 bases to trimming and J lost 0 bases, with 16 bases between them.

The CDR3 protein is CASSLGSGIEKLFF. The DNA for the CDR3 is TGTGCCAGCAGCTTGGGGTCAGGGATTGAAAAACTGTTTTTT. V gene TRBV5-6 combines with J gene TRBJ1-4; D is perhaps TRBD1 (5 bases). CDR1 and CDR2 from the germline V gene are SGHDT and YYEEEE. The CDR3 has 14 amino acids. The germline V and J ends were trimmed by 0 bases and 7 bases, with 10 bases remaining between them.

The chain combines TRBV4-1 with TRBJ1-6; D remains unclear. Germline V CDR1 and CDR2: MGHRA, YSYEKL. This CDR3 is built from 14 residues. The V end lost 6 bases, the J end lost 7 bases, and 13 bases lay between the germline ends. The CDR3 region has the DNA TGCGCCAGCAGGCTCGGACCGGAAAATTCACCCCTCCACTTT. This sequence encodes CASRLGPENSPLHF.

This clonotype has more than one count but fewer than ten. V gene TRBV4-3 combines with J gene TRBJ2-1, with D unresolved. V dropped 1 base and J dropped 5 bases, with 15 bases sitting between them. Germline-derived CDR1 and CDR2 are LGHNA and YSLEER. The CDR3 has 16 amino acids. CDR3 bases: TGCGCCAGCAGCCAAGGGTTCCTTGTCCTTAACAATGAGCAGTTCTTC. Translating it yields CASSQGFLVLNNEQFF.

Many counts were recorded for this clonotype. The chain has TRBV9 and TRBJ2-3; D is tentatively TRBD1 or TRBD2 (5 bases each). The V end lost 0 bases, the J end lost 2 bases, and 19 bases lay between the germline ends. There are 18 residues in the CDR3. Looked up from germline, CDR1 is SGDLS and CDR2 is YYNGEE. CDR3 nucleotide sequence: TGTGCCAGCAGCGTAGCTCCGGGACCCAAGGACGTCACAGATACGCAGTATTTT. Amino acids: CASSVAPGPKDVTDTQYF.

The chain is built from TRBV9 and TRBJ2-2; the match to TRBD2 covers 8 bases. Germline V CDR1 and CDR2: SGDLS, YYNGEE. The CDR3 is 14 residues long. J lost 2 bases, V lost 7 bases, and 4 bases had no gene match. The CDR3 reads CASRGGPNTGELFF. CDR3 nucleotide sequence: TGTGCCAGCCGGGGGGGCCCCAACACCGGGGAGCTGTTTTTT.

This clonotype was counted once. V and J are TRBV6-6 and TRBJ2-3; TRBD1 matches 7 bases. The germline gives CDR1 MNHNY, CDR2 SVGAGI (reference sequence). J gave up 1 base and V 0 bases, and 10 bases lay outside the gene matches. The CDR3 sequence is 18 residues long. The CDR3 region is CASSYSMEDRERTDTQYF. CDR3 nucleotide sequence: TGTGCCAGCAGTTACTCGATGGAAGACAGGGAGCGCACAGATACGCAGTATTTT.

This rearrangement joins TRBV5-4 to TRBJ2-7, with 10 bases identical to TRBD1. CDR3 size: 16 residues. V lost 2 bases to trimming and J lost 4 bases; unmatched junction nucleotides: 9. Germline V gene data show CDR1 as SGHNT and CDR2 as YYREEE (reference sequence). This CDR3 reads CASSFDRGPEVYEQYF. The CDR3 nucleotides read TGTGCCAGCAGCTTTGACAGGGGGCCCGAAGTGTACGAGCAGTACTTC.

This clonotype showed up many times. The genes are TRBV28 and TRBJ2-6; D might be TRBD2 (6 bases). V lost 6 bases and J 2 bases, leaving 11 bases between the germline ends. The CDR3 runs 15 residues. The germline V gene encodes CDR1 MDHEN and CDR2 SYDVKM. Written as DNA, the CDR3 is TGTGCCAGCAGCCCGACTAGGACTGGGGCCAACGTCCTGACTTTC. Its translation is CASSPTRTGANVLTF.

The V call is TRBV29-1, the J call TRBJ2-7; TRBD1 might be the D (6 bases). V lost 2 bases, J lost 7 bases, and 15 bases lay in between. Germline loops: CDR1 SQVTM, CDR2 ANQGSEA. The CDR3 sequence is 13 residues long. CDR3 nucleotide sequence: TGCAGCGTTGAAAGGGACACTACGTATGAGCAGTACTTC. Translating gives CSVERDTTYEQYF.

The chain employs TRBV28 and TRBJ2-2, with 9 bases aligning to TRBD2. Germline V lookup: CDR1 MDHEN, CDR2 SYDVKM. This CDR3 is built from 18 residues. The ends lost 4 bases at V and 2 bases at J; junction bases unmatched: 11. The chain's CDR3 is CASSSHGLAGINTGELFF. In DNA form, the CDR3 reads TGTGCCAGCAGTTCCCACGGGCTAGCGGGGATAAACACCGGGGAGCTGTTTTTT.

The J gene is TRBJ2-5, the V gene TRBV20-1; 7 bases agree with TRBD2. V dropped 7 bases and J dropped 4; count of bases not matched to a gene: 15. Looked up from germline, CDR1 is DFQATT and CDR2 is SNEGSKA (reference sequence). This CDR3 has 15 residues. CDR3 sequence reads: CSVSRGGSSVETQYF. The CDR3 DNA follows: TGCAGTGTTAGCAGAGGCGGGAGTAGCGTAGAGACCCAGTACTTC.

This clonotype was counted many times. This chain uses TRBV30 with TRBJ2-3, with 13 bases aligning to TRBD2. The CDR3 runs 16 residues. Germline CDR1 reads GTSNPN; CDR2 reads SVGIG (reference sequence). Unmatched junction bases numbered 4, after V lost 2 bases and J lost 2 bases. This CDR3 is CAWSPGLAGNTDTQYF. In nucleotides, the CDR3 is TGTGCCTGGAGTCCGGGACTAGCGGGGAACACAGATACGCAGTATTTT.

This clonotype was recorded many times. The CDR3 DNA follows: TGTGCCAGCAGTGCCACAGAGATCTCCTACGAGCAGTACTTC. This sequence encodes CASSATEISYEQYF. The chain carries TRBV2 and TRBJ2-7; no firm D call. Germline V gives CDR1 SNHLY, CDR2 FYNNEI. This CDR3 comprises 14 residues. V was cut by 4 bases and J by 0 bases, with 10 bases left in between.

There are many counts of this clonotype. V is TRBV27 and J is TRBJ1-2; no definite D call. The CDR3 loop spans 13 amino acids. Germline loops: CDR1 MNHEY, CDR2 SMNVEV (reference sequence). The ends were cut back, 5 bases at V and 1 base at J, with 8 bases in the middle. The CDR3 nucleotides read TGTGCCAGCAGTCCCCGGGGTAACTATGGCTACACCTTC. Protein product: CASSPRGNYGYTF.

The sample holds many counts of this clonotype. CDR3 protein: CASSLAFNLPPPYF. The CDR3 DNA follows: TGTGCCAGCAGCTTAGCGTTTAACCTACCCCCGCCGTACTTC. V usage is TRBV7-2 and J usage is TRBJ2-7; no clear D gene. The length of the CDR3 is 14 residues. The germline V gene has CDR1 SGHTA and CDR2 FQGNSA. V gave up 0 bases and J gave up 12 bases, with 18 bases separating them.

This clonotype has a count of ten or more. V and J are TRBV7-2 and TRBJ2-5; D is possibly TRBD1 or TRBD2 (6 bases each). Trimming shortened V by 5 bases and J by 5 bases, and 21 bases separated the two germline ends. This CDR3 contains 16 residues. CDR1 and CDR2 from the germline V gene are SGHTA and FQGNSA. As DNA, the CDR3 is TGTGCCAGCAGCCCCTTCAACGGGGGCGTCGGGGAGACCCAGTACTTC. It specifies CASSPFNGGVGETQYF.

Of note for this clonotype: This sequence may be a read error, since a much larger clone differs from it by one base. V and J are TRBV12-3 or TRBV12-4 and TRBJ1-1; D is undetermined. CDR3 length: 13 residues. This CDR3 is CTSRTNSETEAFF. The CDR3 DNA is TGTACCAGCAGAACAAACAGTGAAACTGAAGCTTTCTTT.

This chain joins TRBV28 and TRBJ1-1; TRBD1 aligns across 8 bases. V trimming: 6 bases; J trimming: 4 bases; junction bases outside the gene matches: 16. The CDR3 has 17 amino acids. Per germline, CDR1 MDHEN and CDR2 SYDVKM. DNA of the CDR3: TGTGCCAGCAGCTTCATCCGGACAGGGCCAACGGGCACTGAAGCTTTCTTT. Encoded protein: CASSFIRTGPTGTEAFF.

This clonotype was picked up a small number of times. The genes are TRBV11-2 and TRBJ2-5; D not certain. The CDR3 is 12 amino acids. With 4 bases removed from V and 5 bases from J, the gap between germline ends came to 8 bases. Germline V gene lookup returns CDR1 SGHAT and CDR2 FQNNGV. The CDR3 bases are TGTGCCAGCAGCTCCTATCTGGAGACCCAGTACTTC. This encodes CASSSYLETQYF. Looking up the rest from reference TRBV11-2 and TRBJ2-5 gives the full variable domain: EAGVAQSPRYKIIEKRQSVAFWCNPISGHATLYWYQQILGQGPKLLIQFQNNGVVDDSQLPKDRFSAERLKGVDSTLKIQPAKLEDSAVYLCASSSYLETQYFGPGTRLLVL.

With regard to this clonotype: One end of the junction varies from germline; a read error may be responsible. Here the CDR3 reads CVSTHQTSNQPQYF. CDR3 nucleotide sequence: TGTGTCAGCACTCATCAAACGAGCAATCAGCCCCAGTATTTT. The chain carries TRBV28 and TRBJ1-5; D is ambiguous. The DNA end is a closer match to TRBJ2-3, so the J assignment may be wrong. The V gene's germline CDR1 is MDHEN and CDR2 SYDVKM. The CDR3 contains 14 residues.

This clonotype was seen ten or more times. This chain uses TRBV29-1 with TRBJ1-3; the D gene is possibly TRBD1 (5 bases). V lost 6 bases and J 7 bases, leaving 19 bases between the germline ends. The CDR3 has 14 amino acids. Looked up from germline, CDR1 is SQVTM and CDR2 is ANQGSEA. The CDR3 coding sequence is TGCAGCGTCCCGGGACTGGGCTCGGCGAACACCATATATTTT. Amino acid sequence: CSVPGLGSANTIYF.

V is TRBV9 and J is TRBJ2-1, with 7 bases aligning to TRBD2. Germline lookup yields CDR1 SGDLS and CDR2 YYNGEE. Losses at the gene ends were 0 bases for V and 2 bases for J; bases not matched to a gene: 8. The CDR3 contains 17 residues. The CDR3 DNA reads as TGTGCCAGCAGCGTAGTTGAAACGGGGGGTCCCTACAATGAGCAGTTCTTC. It translates to CASSVVETGGPYNEQFF.